The 6 T cell receptor beta chains below come from one sample, sequenced in a study of T cell responses to AZD1222 COVID-19 vaccine. Produced via immunoSEQ multiplex PCR; TCRdb's table is partial and in-frame only. The data hold some 120,000 clones, with around nine tenths observed a single time. The starting material was peripheral blood, obtained on day 0 of MenACWY control vaccination. The receptors derive from an adult in good health.

This clone appeared once. This rearrangement joins TRBV18 to TRBJ1-4; D gene ambiguous. The CDR3 contains 21 residues. The germline gives CDR1 KGHSH, CDR2 LQKENI. V lost 2 bases to trimming and J lost 3 bases, with 28 bases between them. For the CDR3, the DNA is TGTGCCAGCTCACCAGACCCCCGGGCCACCCTCCGGTGGGGTGCTAATGAAAAACTGTTTTTT. Residues: CASSPDPRATLRWGANEKLFF.

This sequence joins TRBV9 and TRBJ2-3; a possible D gene is TRBD2 (6 bases). The V gene's germline CDR1 is SGDLS and CDR2 YYNGEE. Trimming removed 0 bases at V and 1 base at J, with 12 bases between. This CDR3 has 16 amino acids. In DNA, the CDR3 is TGTGCCAGCAGCGTAGTCGGGGCTAGCGGCACAGATACGCAGTATTTT. Translating it yields CASSVVGASGTDTQYF.

The rearrangement joins TRBV28 to TRBJ1-3; 7 bases agree with TRBD1. CDR1 is MDHEN, CDR2 SYDVKM, per germline. This CDR3 spans 14 amino acids. The V gene end was trimmed by 5 bases and the J gene end by 2 bases; junction bases not matched to a gene: 3. This chain's CDR3 is CASSPDRAGNTIYF. CDR3 sequence (DNA): TGTGCCAGCAGTCCAGACAGGGCTGGAAACACCATATATTTT.

This clone appeared a few times. The J gene is TRBJ1-1, the V gene TRBV29-1, with D unresolved. The CDR3 runs 14 residues. Germline V gene lookup returns CDR1 SQVTM and CDR2 ANQGSEA. Trimming cost V 1 base and J 1 base, with 10 bases left between them. Here the CDR3 DNA reads TGCAGCGTTGAAGGAAAGTCAGGGAACACTGAAGCTTTCTTT. Translated, it gives CSVEGKSGNTEAFF.

The sample holds a few counts of this clone. The V and J genes are TRBV6-5 and TRBJ1-4; 7 nucleotides match TRBD1. The CDR3 is 15 residues long. With V trimmed by 4 bases and J by 11 bases, 13 bases remained unmatched. CDR1 is MNHEY, CDR2 SVGAGI, per germline. The CDR3 sequence is CASSLTGDLSGKLFF. The CDR3 nucleotides read TGTGCCAGCAGTTTAACAGGGGACTTATCGGGGAAACTGTTTTTT.

In its sample, this clone was seen a few times. The gene calls are TRBV11-3 and TRBJ2-2, with D possibly being TRBD1 (5 bases). CDR3 length: 13 amino acids. Germline CDR1 and CDR2: SGHNT and YENEEA. Trimming took 6 bases from V and 5 from J, leaving 10 bases between them. The CDR3 loop is CASRQAPTGELFF. CDR3 nucleotides: TGTGCCAGCAGACAGGCCCCAACCGGGGAGCTGTTTTTT.